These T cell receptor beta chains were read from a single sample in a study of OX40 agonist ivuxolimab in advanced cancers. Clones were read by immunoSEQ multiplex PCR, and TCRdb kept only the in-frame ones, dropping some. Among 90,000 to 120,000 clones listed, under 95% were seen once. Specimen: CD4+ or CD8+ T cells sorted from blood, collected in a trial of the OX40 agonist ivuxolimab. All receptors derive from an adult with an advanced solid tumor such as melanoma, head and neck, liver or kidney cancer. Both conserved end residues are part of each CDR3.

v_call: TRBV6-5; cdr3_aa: CASSFQGGNTEAFF
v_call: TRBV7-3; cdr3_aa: CASSLSGQGANTEAFF
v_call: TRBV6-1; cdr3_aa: CASREAGGVYNEQFF
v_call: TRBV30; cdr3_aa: CAWSGVVPETQYF
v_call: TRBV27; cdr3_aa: CASSPRGGRQFF
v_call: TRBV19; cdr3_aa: CASSTGTRGLFF
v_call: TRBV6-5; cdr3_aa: CASSEIDVYGYTF
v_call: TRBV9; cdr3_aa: CASSVAGTSGRGYNEQFF
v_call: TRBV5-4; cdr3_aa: CASSIQGLSGNEQFF
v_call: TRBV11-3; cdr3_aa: CASSSIVDEQYF
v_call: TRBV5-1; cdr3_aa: CASSLEGLAEAFF
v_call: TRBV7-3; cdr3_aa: CASSLQGGHMETQYF
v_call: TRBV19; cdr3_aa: CASSDLPTGGVGAFF
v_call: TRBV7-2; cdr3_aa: CASSLQLAGQETQYF
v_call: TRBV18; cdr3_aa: CASSPGEGSPLHF